This passage covers 14 T cell receptor beta chains from one sample sequenced in a study of blood T cell repertoires in COVID-19. Profiled with immunoSEQ multiplex PCR; TCRdb holds only in-frame clones, not every one. The sample lists roughly 350,000 clones, over 70% occurring once. Material: peripheral blood. The receptors originated from a woman between 45 and 65 years old with COVID-19, enrolled during active disease.

V usage is TRBV18 and J usage is TRBJ1-1; no definite D call. The V end was cut by 3 bases, the J end by 0 bases, with 11 bases between. Germline CDR1 and CDR2: KGHSH and LQKENI. CDR3 length: 15 residues. This CDR3 reads CASSPQRILNTEAFF. For the CDR3, the DNA is TGTGCCAGCTCACCCCAGCGGATCCTGAACACTGAAGCTTTCTTT.

A single count supports this clone. The J gene is TRBJ2-5, the V gene TRBV6-5; 11 positions match TRBD2. The CDR3 extends over 15 amino acids. Trimming cost V 6 bases and J 4 bases; bases outside gene matches: 7. In germline, CDR1 is MNHEY, CDR2 SVGAGI. The CDR3 nucleotides are TGTGCCAGCAGCCCGGGACTAGCGGAAAGAGAGACCCAGTACTTC. It codes for CASSPGLAERETQYF.

The genes are TRBV9 and TRBJ1-5; D uncertain. V dropped 3 bases and J dropped 2 bases, with 15 bases sitting between them. CDR1 is SGDLS and CDR2 is YYNGEE in the germline V gene. This CDR3 is built from 16 residues. The CDR3 coding sequence is TGTGCCAGCAGCGCAGGCCGGGGAAGGGGCAATCAGCCCCAGCATTTT. As protein: CASSAGRGRGNQPQHF.

The chain couples TRBV27 to TRBJ2-1, with 13 bases matching TRBD2. Germline-derived CDR1 and CDR2 are MNHEY and SMNVEV (reference sequence). The CDR3 has 14 residues. V gave up 5 bases and J gave up 15 bases; unmatched junction bases: 10. CDR3 nucleotide sequence: TGTGCCAGCAGTAGACTAGCGGGGGGAATATGGCCGTTCTTC. Its translation: CASSRLAGGIWPFF.

The chain combines TRBV15 with TRBJ2-3; 7 bases map to TRBD2. V shed 7 bases, J shed 2 bases, and the junction held 3 bases outside the gene matches. This CDR3 is 13 amino acids long. The germline V gene encodes CDR1 LNHNV and CDR2 YYDKDF (reference sequence). CDR3 sequence reads: CATKGLLTDTQYF. CDR3 DNA sequence: TGTGCCACCAAGGGACTACTCACAGATACGCAGTATTTT.

The chain carries TRBV12-3 or TRBV12-4 and TRBJ2-6; 8 nucleotides align to TRBD1. V lost 6 bases, J lost 13 bases, and 8 bases stayed unmatched. The CDR3 spans 13 residues. CDR3 DNA sequence: TGTGCCAGCAGCTCCGGGACAGGTTCAGTCCTGACTTTC. This gives the protein CASSSGTGSVLTF.

The rearrangement links TRBV19 to TRBJ2-2; 10 positions agree with TRBD2. Looked up from germline, CDR1 is LNHDA and CDR2 is SQIVND (reference sequence). The CDR3 spans 16 residues. The J segment lost 3 bases and the V segment lost 6 bases, leaving 7 bases of the junction unmatched. Written as DNA, the CDR3 is TGTGCCAGTAGAAACGGACTAGCGGATTACACCGGGGAGCTGTTTTTT. Its translation is CASRNGLADYTGELFF.

The CDR3 here is CASSWPDRNIQYF. DNA of the CDR3: TGTGCCAGCAGCTGGCCCGACAGAAACATTCAGTACTTC. V usage is TRBV5-8 and J usage is TRBJ2-4, with D perhaps TRBD1 (5 bases). The V end lost 3 bases, the J end lost 6 bases, and 10 bases lay between the germline ends. CDR1 and CDR2 from the germline V gene are SGHTS and YDEGEE. The CDR3 extends over 13 amino acids.

The chain joins TRBV5-1 to TRBJ1-6; D perhaps matches TRBD1 (6 bases). Trimming cost V 4 bases and J 6 bases, with 14 bases left between them. This CDR3 has 15 amino acids. Germline V CDR1 and CDR2: SGHRS, YFSETQ. The CDR3 reads CASSPEWGPNSPLHF. The CDR3 bases are TGCGCCAGCAGCCCCGAGTGGGGGCCTAATTCACCCCTCCACTTT.

Only a few counts were recorded for this clone. The gene calls are TRBV10-3 and TRBJ1-1; 7 nucleotides line up with TRBD1. The CDR3 is 18 amino acids. Germline values: CDR1 ENHRY, CDR2 SYGVKD. Unmatched junction bases numbered 19, after V lost 6 bases and J lost 3 bases. The CDR3 sequence is CAIRKGEGQVGKDTEAFF. The DNA for the CDR3 is TGTGCCATCAGAAAGGGAGAAGGACAGGTTGGAAAGGACACTGAAGCTTTCTTT.

The V and J genes are TRBV7-2 and TRBJ2-1; 13 nucleotides agree with TRBD2. Germline CDR1 SGHTA, CDR2 FQGNSA. The ends lost 6 bases at V and 8 bases at J; junction bases unmatched: 10. The CDR3 runs 16 residues. CDR3 residues: CASRSPGLAGIHEQFF. In DNA form, the CDR3 reads TGTGCCAGCAGGTCTCCGGGACTAGCGGGAATCCATGAGCAGTTCTTC.

This chain uses TRBV30 with TRBJ2-2, with D hard to call. Per germline, CDR1 GTSNPN and CDR2 SVGIG (reference sequence). CDR3 length equals 13 residues. The ends were cut back, 5 bases at V and 5 bases at J, with 12 bases in the middle. The CDR3 region is CAWGRPGTGELFF. As DNA, the CDR3 is TGTGCCTGGGGGCGCCCGGGTACCGGGGAGCTGTTTTTT. Based on the CDR3 plus reference TRBV30 and TRBJ2-2, the full variable domain is SQTIHQWPATLVQPVGSPLSLECTVEGTSNPNLYWYRQAAGRGLQLLFYSVGIGQISSEVPQNLSASRPQDRQFILSSKKLLLSDSGFYLCAWGRPGTGELFFGEGSRLTVL.

The V and J genes are TRBV15 and TRBJ1-5; D is perhaps TRBD1 (6 bases). Trimming removed 9 bases at V and 1 base at J, with 13 bases between. CDR1 is LNHNV and CDR2 is YYDKDF in the germline V gene (reference sequence). There are 14 residues in the CDR3. The CDR3 coding sequence is TGTGCCACAAAGGGGGGGAACAGCAATCAGCCCCAGCATTTT. Translated: CATKGGNSNQPQHF.

This clone was recorded a few times. The chain uses TRBV9 and TRBJ2-7; 7 bases match TRBD1. CDR1 SGDLS and CDR2 YYNGEE come from the germline V gene. V was clipped by 3 bases and J by 4 bases; unmatched bases: 10. The CDR3 runs to 15 residues. CDR3 sequence: CASSALTGPLYEQYF. Here the CDR3 DNA reads TGTGCCAGCAGCGCCTTGACAGGGCCGCTGTACGAGCAGTACTTC.